A selection of T cell receptor beta chains follows, all from one sample in a study of blood T cell repertoires in COVID-19. Libraries were prepared by immunoSEQ multiplex PCR; TCRdb keeps only in-frame clonotypes and omits some of them. The table includes 200,000 to 250,000 clones, 82% detected once. Sequencing input: peripheral blood. Receptors were obtained from a woman older than 75 with COVID-19, enrolled during active disease. The CDR3 runs from the conserved cysteine through the conserved F or W. A D gene is named only where the DNA matches it firmly. Only part of the rows carry a size: once, few, many, or a class if the clone is expanded.

DNA	CDR3	J	D	size	V
TGTGCCAGCAGCCGAGGGGGGGAGGGCGGCTATGGCTACACCTTC	CASSRGGEGGYGYTF	TRBJ1-2	NA	NA	TRBV5-4
TGTGCCAGCAGCCTTGGTCCAGGGGAGACTGAAGCTTTCTTT	CASSLGPGETEAFF	TRBJ1-1	NA	NA	TRBV3-1/TRBV3-2
TGTGCCACAGGGACTGGGGGAATAGATACGCAGTATTTT	CATGTGGIDTQYF	TRBJ2-3	NA	NA	TRBV28
TGTGCCAGCAGCCAAGGGACAGGGTCGGGGGAGACCCAGTACTTC	CASSQGTGSGETQYF	TRBJ2-5	TRBD1	NA	TRBV7-3
TGTGCCAGCAGCCTAACAGGGGGCAAGAACACTGAAGCTTTCTTT	CASSLTGGKNTEAFF	TRBJ1-1	TRBD1	NA	TRBV7-9
TGTGCCAGCAGCTTCGGGGGGGTAAATGAGCAGTTCTTC	CASSFGGVNEQFF	TRBJ2-1	TRBD2	NA	TRBV7-2
TGTGCCAGCAAAAACTGGGCTATAGGTGGCTACACCTTC	CASKNWAIGGYTF	TRBJ1-2	NA	NA	TRBV4-2
TGTGCCAGCCAGAGGGTGCGGGAGAACACTGAAGCTTTCTTT	CASQRVRENTEAFF	TRBJ1-1	NA	NA	TRBV7-2
TGTGCCAGCAGGGGGACAGGGGTCTCCTACAATGAGCAGTTCTTC	CASRGTGVSYNEQFF	TRBJ2-1	TRBD1	NA	TRBV2
TGTGCCAGAGCTGAGGGCAGAGAGACCCAGTACTTC	CARAEGRETQYF	TRBJ2-5	NA	NA	TRBV2
TGCGCCAGCAGCTTGGTACAGCAGGCTATGAACACCGGGGAGCTGTTTTTT	CASSLVQQAMNTGELFF	TRBJ2-2	NA	NA	TRBV5-1
TGTGCCAGCAGTTTAAACAGGCCTGAAAGAGGCTACACCTTC	CASSLNRPERGYTF	TRBJ1-2	NA	once	TRBV28
TGCGCCAGCAGCGCCGGGTCTACAACTAATGAAAAACTGTTTTTT	CASSAGSTTNEKLFF	TRBJ1-4	NA	NA	TRBV5-1
TGTGCCAGCAGTGTCCTTACGGACAGAAATGGCTACACCTTC	CASSVLTDRNGYTF	TRBJ1-2	NA	NA	TRBV28
TGTGCCAGCAGATCGCAGGGAGGCAACTATGGCTACACCTTC	CASRSQGGNYGYTF	TRBJ1-2	NA	NA	TRBV5-4
TGTGCCAGCTCACCGGGGCCTTACTCCTACAATGAGCAGTTCTTC	CASSPGPYSYNEQFF	TRBJ2-1	NA	NA	TRBV18
TGTGCCAGCAGCCGTGGGGCAACAGGGAATGAAAAACTGTTTTTT	CASSRGATGNEKLFF	TRBJ1-4	NA	NA	TRBV5-4
TGTGCCAGCACATGGGCTGGTCGCACCGGGGAGCTGTTTTTT	CASTWAGRTGELFF	TRBJ2-2	NA	NA	TRBV6-5
TGTGCCTGGAGTAGACCTCTCGGGGGGTGGCACTCACCCCTCCACTTT	CAWSRPLGGWHSPLHF	TRBJ1-6	NA	NA	TRBV30
TGTGCCTGGGAATCCTCGACAGTCCCCTACGAGCAGTACTTC	CAWESSTVPYEQYF	TRBJ2-7	NA	NA	TRBV30
TGTGCCAGTAGTACCCCCTTCGGACAGGCTAGGAATCAGCCCCAGCATTTT	CASSTPFGQARNQPQHF	TRBJ1-5	TRBD1	once	TRBV19
TGTGCCAGCAGCCAGGGAGGGGCTCGGGAAAAACTGTTTTTT	CASSQGGAREKLFF	TRBJ1-4	NA	NA	TRBV3-1/TRBV3-2
TGTGCCAGCAGCCCCTCAGGGGGCTCCTACAATGAGCAGTTCTTC	CASSPSGGSYNEQFF	TRBJ2-1	TRBD1	NA	TRBV7-9
TGCGCCAGCACAAGGGGGGGGCTCAATGAGCAGTTCTTC	CASTRGGLNEQFF	TRBJ2-1	NA	NA	TRBV5-1
TGTGCCAGCAGCCTCCGACTAGTTGGCCCAGATACGCAGTATTTT	CASSLRLVGPDTQYF	TRBJ2-3	NA	NA	TRBV7-2
TGTGCCAGCACCGCGGACAGCAGCAATCAGCCCCAGCATTTT	CASTADSSNQPQHF	TRBJ1-5	NA	NA	TRBV7-2
TGTGCCAGCAGCCAAAGCGGGAGTGGTTCCTACAATGAGCAGTTCTTC	CASSQSGSGSYNEQFF	TRBJ2-1	TRBD2	NA	TRBV3-1/TRBV3-2
TGTGCCAGCTCACCACGGGGAGGGAACACTGAAGCTTTCTTT	CASSPRGGNTEAFF	TRBJ1-1	NA	NA	TRBV18
TGCGCCAGCAGTACGGGACTAGCGGGAGGTTACTCCTACAATGAGCAGTTCTTC	CASSTGLAGGYSYNEQFF	TRBJ2-1	TRBD2	once	TRBV10-1
TGTGCCAGCAGTTCTCGGGGGTCGGAGACCCAGTACTTC	CASSSRGSETQYF	TRBJ2-5	NA	NA	TRBV6-6
TGTGCCAGCAGTTCCCAGGGTCAAGAGACCCAGTACTTC	CASSSQGQETQYF	TRBJ2-5	NA	NA	TRBV2
TGTGCCAGCAGCGAACAGGGCCTCTTCTACGAGCAGTACTTC	CASSEQGLFYEQYF	TRBJ2-7	NA	once	TRBV28
TGTGCCATCAGAGGGGGCACCGGGACAGGGGTAGGCTACGAGCAGTACTTC	CAIRGGTGTGVGYEQYF	TRBJ2-7	TRBD1	NA	TRBV10-3
TGTGCCAGCAGCCAAGCCGGGATGAACACTGAAGCTTTCTTT	CASSQAGMNTEAFF	TRBJ1-1	NA	NA	TRBV14
TGTGCCAGCAGTTTATATCCCGGGGAGTCACCCCTCCACTTT	CASSLYPGESPLHF	TRBJ1-6	NA	NA	TRBV28
TGTGCCAGCAGCCCACAATGGCTAGCGGCACAAGAGACCCAGTACTTC	CASSPQWLAAQETQYF	TRBJ2-5	TRBD2	once	TRBV11-2
TGTGCAAGTCGCCACCGGATGGGGTCACAGGGCCCTCCTAGGAGCTCCTACGAGCAGTACTTC	CASRHRMGSQGPPRSSYEQYF	TRBJ2-7	NA	NA	TRBV12-2
TGTGCCAGCAGCCAGCTGACAGGGATCTCTCGGGAGCAGTACTTC	CASSQLTGISREQYF	TRBJ2-7	TRBD1	NA	TRBV14
TGTGCCAGCAGTTTATCGGGGACGGTGGGGAGGACCCGGGTAGATACGCAGTATTTT	CASSLSGTVGRTRVDTQYF	TRBJ2-3	NA	NA	TRBV27
TGTGCCAGCACCAATTCACCCGGGGTCGGCTACACCTTC	CASTNSPGVGYTF	TRBJ1-2	NA	NA	TRBV7-2
TGTGCCATCAGTAGGACTAGCGGGAGAGACAATGAGCAGTTCTTC	CAISRTSGRDNEQFF	TRBJ2-1	TRBD2	NA	TRBV10-3
TGTGCCAGCAGTCCCCCGGCGGGAGTCCCAAATACGCAGTATTTT	CASSPPAGVPNTQYF	TRBJ2-3	TRBD2	NA	TRBV6-5
TGTGCCAGTAGTAGGCAGGAATGGGGCTACACCTTC	CASSRQEWGYTF	TRBJ1-2	NA	NA	TRBV19
TGTGCCAGCAGCTTATCGGGAACTAGCGGGAGAGCCGGGGAGCTGTTTTTT	CASSLSGTSGRAGELFF	TRBJ2-2	TRBD2	NA	TRBV7-2
TGTGCCAGCAGCTTAGGGGTAGCGGGGGCTTTGTACCAAGAGACCCAGTACTTC	CASSLGVAGALYQETQYF	TRBJ2-5	TRBD2	NA	TRBV7-2
TGTGCCAGCAGGTTAGCGGGAGGGAGCTCCTACGAGCAGTACTTC	CASRLAGGSSYEQYF	TRBJ2-7	TRBD2	NA	TRBV7-2
TGTGCCAGCAGCCAAGGAGAGATTCCTGGAAACACCATATATTTT	CASSQGEIPGNTIYF	TRBJ1-3	NA	few	TRBV3-1/TRBV3-2
TGTGCCTGGCGACAGGGCAATAACTATGGCTACACCTTC	CAWRQGNNYGYTF	TRBJ1-2	TRBD1	once	TRBV30
TGTGCCAGCAGTTTAGCGGGACTAGCGGGAGATGAGCAGTTCTTC	CASSLAGLAGDEQFF	TRBJ2-1	TRBD2	NA	TRBV28
TGTGCCAGTAGTTCCGCGGTATTGGGAGACACTGAAGCTTTCTTT	CASSSAVLGDTEAFF	TRBJ1-1	NA	NA	TRBV19
TGTGCCAGCAGTTCCTCCGGGACAGGGATCTACGAGCAGTACTTC	CASSSSGTGIYEQYF	TRBJ2-7	TRBD1	NA	TRBV6-5